These 26 T cell receptor beta chains were sequenced from one sample in a study of control samples from healthy donors and cancer patients. Sequenced by immunoSEQ multiplex PCR; TCRdb stores in-frame clones only, minus some. The sample lists approximately 140,000 clones, roughly 94% occurring once. The sequencing sample was made of blood. These TCRs come from a man between 35 and 55 years old in good health.

Here the CDR3 DNA reads TGTGCCAGCAGCCAAATAAGGAACACTGAAGCTTTCTTT. This translates into CASSQIRNTEAFF. The chain recombines TRBV14 with TRBJ1-1; D not certain. Between the trimmed V and J ends, which lost 2 bases and 1 base, there was a span of 5 bases. Germline CDR1 and CDR2: SGHDN and FVKESK. The CDR3 is 13 amino acids.

This chain joins TRBV4-2 and TRBJ1-1; maybe TRBD1 (6 bases). This CDR3 is built from 11 residues. V was cut by 3 bases and J by 8 bases, with 7 bases left in between. Per germline, CDR1 LGHNA and CDR2 YNFKEQ. The CDR3 is CASSQGTEAFF. DNA for the CDR3: TGTGCCAGCAGCCAGGGGACAGAAGCTTTCTTT.

The gene calls are TRBV28 and TRBJ1-2; 7 bases align to TRBD1. V gave up 4 bases and J gave up 4 bases; unmatched junction bases: 6. CDR1 is MDHEN and CDR2 is SYDVKM in the germline V gene. The CDR3 runs 14 residues. CDR3 region: CASSSRQGFYGYTF. The DNA for the CDR3 is TGTGCCAGCAGTTCCCGACAGGGATTCTATGGCTACACCTTC.

DNA for the CDR3: TGTGCCAGCAGCCAAGCGGGAGGCCAGCTCAATGAGCAGTTCTTC. Amino acid sequence: CASSQAGGQLNEQFF. This sequence joins TRBV4-2 and TRBJ2-1; 7 positions match TRBD2. The length of the CDR3 is 15 residues. In germline, CDR1 is LGHNA, CDR2 YNFKEQ. The V segment lost 1 base and the J segment 6 bases; nucleotides outside the gene matches: 6.

This chain uses TRBV2 with TRBJ2-7; 10 nucleotides line up with TRBD2. Per the germline V gene, CDR1 is SNHLY and CDR2 is FYNNEI. This CDR3 is built from 16 residues. Germline trimming cut 3 bases from V and 0 bases from J; bases unmatched to any gene: 5. CDR3 loop: CASSDSGLAPSYEQYF. The CDR3 DNA is TGTGCCAGCAGTGATTCGGGACTAGCGCCCTCCTACGAGCAGTACTTC. Supplemented by reference TRBV2 and TRBJ2-7, the full variable domain reads EPEVTQTPSHQVTQMGQEVILRCVPISNHLYFYWYRQILGQKVEFLVSFYNNEISEKSEIFDDQFSVERPDGSNFTLKIRSTKLEDSAMYFCASSDSGLAPSYEQYFGPGTRLTVT.

The chain recombines TRBV6-4 with TRBJ1-6; no reliable D call. Trimming pared 6 bases from V and 5 bases from J, leaving 8 bases between. CDR1 is MRHNA, CDR2 SNTAGT, per germline. This CDR3 region has 13 residues. CDR3 sequence: CASRTNNNSPLHF. CDR3 nucleotides: TGTGCCAGCAGAACTAATAATAATTCACCCCTCCACTTT.

CDR3 coding DNA: TGTGCCAGCAGTTACTCAGGCCTCGAGGGGAATTCACCCCTCCACTTT. Its translation is CASSYSGLEGNSPLHF. This chain links TRBV6-5 with TRBJ1-6, with D possibly TRBD1 on 5 matching bases. V lost 0 bases and J lost 7, with 13 bases in between. The CDR3 is 16 residues long. Germline CDR1 reads MNHEY; CDR2 reads SVGAGI.

V usage is TRBV13 and J usage is TRBJ2-7; D is unresolved. Germline V CDR1 and CDR2: PRHDT, FYEKMQ (reference sequence). The CDR3 extends over 12 amino acids. The V end lost 0 bases, the J end lost 7 bases, and 7 bases lay between the germline ends. As DNA, the CDR3 is TGTGCCAGCAGCTTAGGCGGAAGGGAGCAGTACTTC. Translation: CASSLGGREQYF.

This clone was counted once. The rearrangement uses TRBV25-1 and TRBJ1-6, with 7 bases matching TRBD1. V gave up 8 bases and J gave up 6 bases; unmatched junction bases: 4. The CDR3 has 13 amino acids. CDR1 MGHDK and CDR2 SYGVNS come from the germline V gene. Written as DNA, the CDR3 is TGTGCCAGCCTGGGACAGTTTAATTCACCCCTCCACTTT. Its translation: CASLGQFNSPLHF.

The genes are TRBV7-9 and TRBJ2-2; 10 bases align to TRBD1. V dropped 2 bases and J dropped 4; count of bases not matched to a gene: 10. Looked up from germline, CDR1 is SEHNR and CDR2 is FQNEAQ (reference sequence). This CDR3 contains 18 residues. CDR3 in amino acids: CASSLRRGQGNGTGELFF. The CDR3 region has the DNA TGTGCCAGCAGCTTAAGGAGGGGACAGGGGAACGGCACCGGGGAGCTGTTTTTT.

The chain joins TRBV15 to TRBJ2-5, with 8 nucleotides matching TRBD1. CDR3 size: 17 residues. CDR1 is LNHNV, CDR2 YYDKDF, per germline (reference sequence). V shed 0 bases and J 5 bases; nucleotides not matched to a gene: 11. DNA for the CDR3: TGTGCCACCAGCAGAGATGTCGCGACAGGGGTGGTGGAGACCCAGTACTTC. Translated, it gives CATSRDVATGVVETQYF. The entire variable domain, with the rest obtained from reference TRBV15 and TRBJ2-5, is as follows: DAMVIQNPRYQVTQFGKPVTLSCSQTLNHNVMYWYQQKSSQAPKLLFHYYDKDFNNEADTPDNFQSRRPNTSFCFLDIRSPGLGDTAMYLCATSRDVATGVVETQYFGPGTRLLVL.

DNA of the CDR3: TGTGCCAGCAGCCAGCTAGCGGGATGGACCGGGGAGCTGTTTTTT. Amino acid sequence: CASSQLAGWTGELFF. The chain is built from TRBV3-1 (or the pseudogene TRBV3-2) and TRBJ2-2; 9 bases are shared with TRBD2. The length of the CDR3 is 15 residues. Per germline, CDR1 LGHDT and CDR2 YNNKEL (reference sequence). V lost 3 bases and J lost 5; bases outside the gene matches: 4.

The chain is built from TRBV28 and TRBJ1-5; 9 nucleotides match TRBD1. V gave up 6 bases and J gave up 2 bases; unmatched junction bases: 14. The CDR3 runs 18 residues. Germline assignment: CDR1 MDHEN and CDR2 SYDVKM. The CDR3: CASSILRDREFGNQPQHF. CDR3 DNA sequence: TGTGCCAGCAGCATACTCCGGGACAGGGAATTCGGCAATCAGCCCCAGCATTTT. The full variable domain, rest sourced from reference TRBV28 and TRBJ1-5, is DVKVTQSSRYLVKRTGEKVFLECVQDMDHENMFWYRQDPGLGLRLIYFSYDVKMKEKGDIPEGYSVSREKKERFSLILESASTNQTSMYLCASSILRDREFGNQPQHFGDGTRLSIL.

The CDR3 sequence is CASSPIKGATNEKLFF. The CDR3 DNA sequence: TGCGCCAGCAGCCCGATTAAGGGTGCAACTAATGAAAAACTGTTTTTT. The chain is built from TRBV4-1 and TRBJ1-4; D ambiguous. The CDR3 length is 16 residues. Germline values: CDR1 MGHRA, CDR2 YSYEKL. Trimming shortened V by 4 bases and J by 0 bases, and 12 bases separated the two germline ends.

The V gene is TRBV27, the J gene TRBJ2-3; 9 bases agree with TRBD1. The CDR3 is made up of 18 amino acids. Trimming took 7 bases from V and 4 from J; bases not matched to a gene: 18. Germline CDR1 is MNHEY and CDR2 is SMNVEV (reference sequence). CDR3 residues: CASTFLGAGTGSPDTQYF. CDR3 in DNA: TGTGCCAGCACTTTCCTGGGAGCAGGGACAGGGAGTCCAGATACGCAGTATTTT.

J is TRBJ1-4 and V is TRBV25-1; D not certain. Trimming left V 0 bases short and J 7 bases short, with 0 bases between. Germline V gives CDR1 MGHDK, CDR2 SYGVNS. The CDR3 has 11 amino acids. The CDR3 spells CASSEYEKLFF. The CDR3 DNA sequence: TGTGCCAGCAGTGAATATGAAAAACTGTTTTTT.

This clone was seen only a few times. The J gene is TRBJ1-5, the V gene TRBV25-1; D might be TRBD1 (5 bases). V was cut by 1 base and J by 0 bases, with 13 bases left in between. CDR1 and CDR2 from the germline V gene are MGHDK and SYGVNS. The CDR3 length is 17 residues. The CDR3: CASSESGLDSSNQPQHF. The DNA for the CDR3 is TGTGCCAGCAGTGAATCAGGCCTTGACAGTAGCAATCAGCCCCAGCATTTT. Full variable domain (outside the CDR3, taken from reference TRBV25-1 and TRBJ1-5): EADIYQTPRYLVIGTGKKITLECSQTMGHDKMYWYQQDPGMELHLIHYSYGVNSTEKGDLSSESTVSRIRTEHFPLTLESARPSHTSQYLCASSESGLDSSNQPQHFGDGTRLSIL.

V usage is TRBV12-5 and J usage is TRBJ2-1; perhaps D is TRBD1 or TRBD2 (6 bases each). Germline V gives CDR1 LGHNT, CDR2 FRNRAP. The CDR3 sequence is 18 residues long. Trimming took 1 base from V and 12 from J, leaving 28 bases between them. CDR3 protein: CASGLAQKDSARRGVQFF. CDR3 nucleotide sequence: TGTGCTAGTGGTTTGGCCCAAAAGGACAGTGCGAGGAGGGGGGTGCAGTTCTTC. Full variable domain (rest looked up from reference TRBV12-5 and TRBJ2-1): DARVTQTPRHKVTEMGQEVTMRCQPILGHNTVFWYRQTMMQGLELLAYFRNRAPLDDSGMPKDRFSAEMPDATLATLKIQPSEPRDSAVYFCASGLAQKDSARRGVQFFGPGTRLTVL.

This clone was detected once. V usage is TRBV7-2 and J usage is TRBJ2-1, with D uncertain. This CDR3 is 13 amino acids long. V lost 3 bases and J lost 8, with 11 bases in between. Germline-derived CDR1 and CDR2 are SGHTA and FQGNSA. CDR3 coding DNA: TGTGCCAGCAGCTTGACCGTTTTGGATGAGCAGTTCTTC. Its protein is CASSLTVLDEQFF.

The chain employs TRBV5-1 and TRBJ2-7, with 16 bases matching TRBD2. Germline V CDR1 and CDR2: SGHRS, YFSETQ. J lost 0 bases, V lost 3 bases, and 6 bases had no gene match. The length of the CDR3 is 18 residues. The CDR3 nucleotides are TGCGCCAGCAGCTCGGGACTAGCGGGAGGGCCAAGCTCCTACGAGCAGTACTTC. Its protein is CASSSGLAGGPSSYEQYF.

V gene TRBV12-3 or TRBV12-4 combines with J gene TRBJ2-5; no firm D call. This CDR3 is 11 amino acids long. Trimming left V 7 bases short and J 5 bases short, with 8 bases between. The CDR3 DNA follows: TGTGCCAGCACCCATGGGGAGACCCAGTACTTC. Translation: CASTHGETQYF.

J is TRBJ2-2 and V is TRBV9, with 10 bases lining up with TRBD2. V trimming: 3 bases; J trimming: 6 bases; junction bases outside the gene matches: 8. The CDR3 length is 16 residues. Germline CDR1 reads SGDLS; CDR2 reads YYNGEE. Here the CDR3 reads CASSGLAGEPAGELFF. CDR3 DNA sequence: TGTGCCAGCAGCGGCCTAGCGGGAGAGCCCGCCGGGGAGCTGTTTTTT.

Comments on this clone: The same CDR3 also results from other DNA sequences found in this sample. The rearrangement links TRBV11-3 to TRBJ2-2; D gene uncertain. The CDR3 is 13 residues long. CDR1 and CDR2 (germline): SGHNT, YENEEA. Trimming shortened V by 1 base and J by 9 bases, and 9 bases separated the two germline ends. The CDR3 protein is CASSLGWSRELFF. Here the CDR3 DNA reads TGTGCCAGCAGCTTAGGCTGGAGTAGGGAGCTGTTTTTT.

The V and J genes are TRBV28 and TRBJ1-2; TRBD1 is a possible D gene (5 bases). V was trimmed by 1 base and J by 3 bases, leaving 12 bases between them. Germline V gene sequence: CDR1 MDHEN, CDR2 SYDVKM. The CDR3 runs to 15 residues. The CDR3 DNA reads as TGTGCCAGCAGTTTATTCTTACCAGGGCACTATGGCTACACCTTC. This sequence encodes CASSLFLPGHYGYTF.

The chain uses TRBV6-5 and TRBJ2-7; D remains ambiguous. V was pared by 0 bases and J by 1 base, with 10 bases between. This CDR3 spans 15 amino acids. In germline, CDR1 is MNHEY, CDR2 SVGAGI. The CDR3 DNA follows: TGTGCCAGCAGTTACTCGGTTACCCCGTCCTACGAGCAGTACTTC. Protein product: CASSYSVTPSYEQYF.

The chain recombines TRBV5-1 with TRBJ2-2; D ambiguous. CDR1 and CDR2 (germline): SGHRS, YFSETQ. The CDR3 totals 13 residues. With 5 bases removed from V and 6 bases from J, the gap between germline ends came to 11 bases. CDR3 amino acids: CASRPNGPGELFF. The CDR3 DNA reads as TGCGCCAGCAGACCGAACGGGCCCGGGGAGCTGTTTTTT.